Listed here are 2 T cell receptor beta chains from one sample, sequenced in a study of shared clonotypes between healthy human individuals. Generated by immunoSEQ multiplex PCR, the TCRdb table keeps only in-frame clones and is missing some. This sample has over 300,000 clones, with around 90% found just once. Sample: memory CD8+ T cells sorted from blood. The subset denotes: CD45RO+ cells pooled with CCR7-negative TemRA cells. The receptors here all came from a man aged 18 to 35 in good health.

The table lists this clone with a few counts. The gene calls are TRBV7-9 and TRBJ1-1; D gene uncertain. V was clipped by 4 bases and J by 1 base, with 4 bases between them. The CDR3 runs 12 residues. Germline V gene data show CDR1 as SEHNR and CDR2 as FQNEAQ (reference sequence). The CDR3 sequence: CASSYGNTEAFF. The CDR3 DNA is TGTGCCAGCAGCTACGGGAACACTGAAGCTTTCTTT.

This clone was recorded a few times. V and J are TRBV10-1 and TRBJ1-2, with a tentative D call TRBD1 (6 bases). The germline V gene encodes CDR1 WNHNN and CDR2 SYGVQD (reference sequence). This CDR3 is built from 17 residues. The germline V and J ends were trimmed by 6 bases and 7 bases, with 27 bases remaining between them. The CDR3: CASRLPVKQGRSAGYTF. The CDR3 DNA sequence: TGCGCCAGCAGATTGCCAGTTAAACAGGGAAGGAGTGCTGGCTACACCTTC.